A selection of T cell receptor beta chains follows, all from one sample in a study of cytomegalovirus exposure and HLA in healthy donors. TCRdb keeps only in-frame clones here, not all; method: immunoSEQ multiplex PCR. Seen here are some 190,000 clones, 70% to 85% observed once, and the top ten hold roughly 1.5%. The sequenced sample was PBMCs. These receptors all stem from a man aged 18 to 30 in good health and CMV-seronegative. The CDR3 runs from the conserved cysteine through the conserved F or W. D genes are given only for firm matches. A row's size may be missing; if present it is once, few, many or a size class.

>TRBJ1-6|TRBV27|few|-
CASSKGPFLRDSPLHF
TGTGCCAGCAGTAAAGGACCATTCCTGAGGGATTCACCCCTCCACTTT
>TRBJ1-5|TRBV6-5|-|TRBD1
CASSGGGNQPQHF
TGTGCCAGTTCAGGGGGAGGCAATCAGCCCCAGCATTTT
>TRBJ2-7|TRBV11-3|-|TRBD2
CASSAGGGRAPYEQYF
TGTGCCAGCAGCGCAGGCGGCGGGAGGGCCCCCTACGAGCAGTACTTC
>TRBJ1-1|TRBV6-6|-|-
CASSQTRKGGAFF
TGTGCCAGCAGCCAGACACGAAAGGGGGGGGCTTTCTTT
>TRBJ2-3|TRBV9|-|TRBD2
CASSVDPGILAGGADTQYF
TGTGCCAGCAGCGTAGACCCAGGAATTCTAGCGGGGGGCGCAGATACGCAGTATTTT
>TRBJ2-1|TRBV5-1|-|TRBD2
CASSLLAGGPGNEQFF
TGCGCCAGCAGCCTACTAGCGGGAGGGCCTGGGAATGAGCAGTTCTTC
>TRBJ2-1|TRBV4-2|-|TRBD2
CASSQVGTSGHNEQFF
TGTGCCAGCAGCCAAGTGGGGACTAGCGGACACAATGAGCAGTTCTTC
>TRBJ2-2|TRBV11-3|-|-
CASSSIRGLVTGELFF
TGTGCCAGCAGCTCAATTCGGGGGTTGGTAACCGGGGAGCTGTTTTTT
>TRBJ2-3|TRBV30|-|TRBD2
CAWSVGLAGGTDTQYF
TGTGCCTGGAGTGTAGGACTAGCGGGGGGTACAGATACGCAGTATTTT
>TRBJ1-1|TRBV6-1|-|-
CASSEAGGGAEAFF
TGTGCCAGCAGTGAAGCCGGAGGAGGGGCTGAAGCTTTCTTT
>TRBJ2-1|TRBV7-7|few|TRBD2
CASSSLSASGGAGEQFF
TGTGCTAGCAGCTCGCTTTCGGCTAGCGGGGGGGCGGGAGAGCAGTTCTTC
>TRBJ2-5|TRBV4-2|-|TRBD2
CASSSIAGGEETQYF
TGTGCCAGCTCTTCAATAGCGGGAGGGGAAGAGACCCAGTACTTC
>TRBJ2-7|TRBV7-3|-|-
CASSFTQGREQYF
TGTGCCAGCAGCTTCACACAGGGAAGGGAGCAGTACTTC
>TRBJ1-1|TRBV19|-|-
CASSFGGLNTEAFF
TGTGCCAGTAGTTTCGGGGGGTTGAACACTGAAGCTTTCTTT
>TRBJ2-7|TRBV9|few|TRBD1
CASSVVGDSSYEQYF
TGTGCCAGCAGCGTAGTTGGGGACAGTAGTTACGAGCAGTACTTC
>TRBJ2-7|TRBV27|once|-
CASSGSSYEQYF
TGTGCCAGCAGTGGGAGCTCCTACGAGCAGTACTTC
>TRBJ2-1|TRBV9|-|TRBD2
CASSVVGLGGEQFF
TGTGCCAGCAGCGTAGTGGGACTAGGGGGTGAGCAGTTCTTC
>TRBJ1-1|TRBV9|-|-
CASSPRRGNTEAFF
TGTGCCAGCAGCCCCCGGCGGGGAAACACTGAAGCTTTCTTT
>TRBJ2-7|TRBV6-1|few|-
CASSESSSYEQYF
TGTGCCAGCAGTGAGTCTAGCTCCTACGAGCAGTACTTC
>TRBJ2-7|TRBV6-5|-|TRBD1
CASRDSGISYEQYF
TGTGCCAGCCGGGACAGCGGAATCTCCTACGAGCAGTACTTC
>TRBJ1-3|TRBV7-2|-|-
CASSPGRRNTIYF
TGTGCCAGCAGCCCAGGGAGGCGAAACACCATATATTTT
>TRBJ2-1|TRBV19|few|TRBD1
CASSNAPGGSSYNEQFF
TGTGCCAGTAGTAACGCCCCAGGGGGAAGCTCCTACAATGAGCAGTTCTTC
>TRBJ1-1|TRBV14|few|-
CASSQDWGDVGTEAFF
TGTGCCAGCAGCCAAGATTGGGGGGACGTTGGCACTGAAGCTTTCTTT
>TRBJ1-2|TRBV27|-|-
CATQDHDGYTF
TGTGCCACCCAGGATCACGATGGCTACACCTTC
>TRBJ2-3|TRBV7-6|-|TRBD2
CASSLETAGGESDTQYF
TGTGCCAGCAGCTTAGAAACGGCGGGAGGGGAATCAGATACGCAGTATTTT
>TRBJ1-4|TRBV18|-|-
CASSQRLAYNEKLFF
TGTGCCAGCTCACAACGACTAGCCTATAATGAAAAACTGTTTTTT
>TRBJ2-3|TRBV7-9|-|-
CASSGGGGIADTQYF
TGTGCCAGCAGCGGGGGGGGCGGAATCGCAGATACGCAGTATTTT